The clone carrying this T cell receptor beta chain was seen at least ten times. Sequencing was done on patients that had shown CD8+CD57+ cell expansion by flow cytometry. This entry comes from a study of CD8+CD57+ T cells in acquired aplastic anemia. Study at large: The study obtained an average of about 3.4 ug of DNA from sorted CD4+ and CD8+ cells.

This CDR3 has 13 amino acids. J was trimmed by 7 bases and V by 6 bases; bases with no gene match: 8. Investigators profiled TCR beta VDJ and CDR3 from genomic DNA template. TCRdb processed the reads anew with MiXCR; each CDR3 protein has one entry. The sample records 400,000 to 600,000 distinct CDR3 sequences, approximately 32% being singletons. The chain links TRBV12-3 or TRBV12-4 to TRBJ1-2; TRBD1 matches at 7 bases. The sequence was obtained from a human donor with aplastic anemia. Sequenced sample: sorted CD4+, CD8+, or CD8+CD57+ T cells (not recorded which) from PBMCs. The CDR3 loop reads CASSLRTGFGYTF. The CDR3 nucleotides are TGTGCCAGCAGCCTGAGGACAGGATTTGGCTACACCTTC.